The rows below give T cell receptor beta chains drawn from one sample of a study of T-cell reconstitution after alpha-beta-depleted transplantation in children. Via MiXCR, TCRdb re-called the PCR reads, giving one row per CDR3 protein. The sample holds 450,000 to 600,000 distinct CDR3 sequences, roughly 13% seen once. The sequencing here drew on PBMCs, mostly from graft donor cells, taken 360 days after TCRalphabeta/CD19-depleted stem cell transplant. The receptors derive from a male patient aged 10-17 years who had a stem cell transplant for acute myeloid leukemia, so the T cells may come from the graft donor. CDR3s include the opening cysteine and the closing phenylalanine or tryptophan. D genes are given only for firm matches. Clone size, where shown, is once, few, many, or a class for clones that have expanded.

>TRBV14|TRBJ2-1|TRBD2|NA
CASSQATSGRWYEQFF
TGTGCCAGCAGCCAAGCTACTAGCGGGAGATGGTATGAGCAGTTCTTC
>TRBV5-4|TRBJ2-7|TRBD2|NA
CASSLGGPGGSYEQYF
TGTGCCAGCAGCTTGGGGGGTCCCGGGGGGAGCTACGAGCAGTACTTC
>TRBV29-1|TRBJ2-3|TRBD1|many
CSVGRTGVTDTQYF
TGCAGCGTTGGCAGGACAGGGGTCACAGATACGCAGTATTTT
>TRBV25-1|TRBJ1-1|NA|few
CASSPGPRAEAFF
TGTGCCAGCAGCCCCGGACCCCGGGCTGAAGCTTTCTTT
>TRBV18|TRBJ2-4|NA|few
CASSPGGLAKNIQYF
TGTGCCAGCTCACCGGGCGGGCTAGCCAAAAACATTCAGTACTTC
>TRBV4-2|TRBJ2-7|NA|NA
CASSQEGAGYEQYF
TGTGCCAGCAGCCAAGAAGGCGCAGGCTACGAGCAGTACTTC
>TRBV21-1|TRBJ2-7|NA|few
CASSSNESAYEQYF
TGTGCCAGCAGCTCCAACGAGTCCGCCTACGAGCAGTACTTC
>TRBV20-1|TRBJ2-5|NA|many
CSALGWGDQETQYF
TGCAGTGCCCTAGGCTGGGGGGACCAAGAGACCCAGTACTTC
>TRBV6-2/TRBV6-3|TRBJ2-1|TRBD2|many
CASRPQREVWGNEQFF
TGTGCCAGCAGACCCCAGCGGGAGGTATGGGGGAATGAGCAGTTCTTC
>TRBV4-3|TRBJ2-7|TRBD2|few
CASSQATSVPYEQYF
TGCGCCAGCAGCCAGGCAACTAGCGTTCCCTACGAGCAGTACTTC
>TRBV5-1|TRBJ2-2|NA|NA
CASSPPVDRGELFF
TGCGCCAGCAGCCCACCCGTGGACCGCGGGGAGCTGTTTTTT
>TRBV27|TRBJ2-7|TRBD2|NA
CASSWGGGAYEQYF
TGTGCCAGCAGTTGGGGGGGAGGCGCCTACGAGCAGTACTTC
>TRBV6-2/TRBV6-3|TRBJ2-5|TRBD1|NA
CASRRYRGGETQYF
TGTGCCAGCAGGCGTTACAGGGGTGGAGAGACCCAGTACTTC
>TRBV20-1|TRBJ2-7|TRBD1|few
CSARDLGQPPYEQYF
TGCAGTGCTAGAGATCTGGGACAGCCACCTTACGAGCAGTACTTC
>TRBV10-3|TRBJ2-1|TRBD2|many
CASQGTSGSAYNEQFF
TGTGCCAGTCAGGGGACTAGCGGGAGTGCCTACAATGAGCAGTTCTTC
>TRBV7-2|TRBJ2-4|NA|NA
CASSLVRGVKNIQYF
TGTGCCAGCAGCTTAGTCAGGGGGGTCAAAAACATTCAGTACTTC
>TRBV29-1|TRBJ2-7|NA|NA
CSVPKEGGGYEQYF
TGCAGCGTTCCAAAGGAGGGAGGTGGGTACGAGCAGTACTTC
>TRBV20-1|TRBJ2-1|TRBD2|few
CSARGPGLASDEQFF
TGCAGTGCTAGAGGCCCGGGACTAGCTTCGGATGAGCAGTTCTTC
>TRBV15|TRBJ2-7|NA|few
CATSRDLDFYEQYF
TGTGCCACCAGCAGAGATCTGGACTTTTACGAGCAGTACTTC
>TRBV9|TRBJ2-7|TRBD2|few
CASSVSPLAGSYEQYF
TGTGCCAGCAGCGTATCGCCACTAGCGGGGTCCTACGAGCAGTACTTC
>TRBV27|TRBJ2-1|NA|many
CASRQMGGARNEQFF
TGTGCCAGCAGACAGATGGGGGGGGCGCGAAATGAGCAGTTCTTC
>TRBV20-1|TRBJ2-5|NA|NA
CSARRGSQETQYF
TGCAGTGCTAGAAGGGGCTCCCAAGAGACCCAGTACTTC
>TRBV7-6|TRBJ2-3|NA|once
CASSLVATASSTDTQYF
TGTGCCAGCAGCTTAGTGGCGACAGCCTCTAGCACAGATACGCAGTATTTT
>TRBV4-3|TRBJ2-7|NA|NA
CASSQVNFHEQYF
TGCGCCAGCAGCCAAGTCAACTTCCACGAGCAGTACTTC
>TRBV7-2|TRBJ2-5|TRBD2|NA
CASSLAAGGPRETQYF
TGTGCCAGCAGCTTAGCGGCGGGAGGGCCTCGAGAGACCCAGTACTTC
>TRBV20-1|TRBJ2-5|TRBD2|NA
CSATFGASGSRAETQYF
TGCAGTGCCACATTCGGGGCTAGCGGGAGCCGAGCAGAGACCCAGTACTTC
>TRBV12-3/TRBV12-4|TRBJ2-7|NA|NA
CASSLSGIVASYEQYF
TGTGCCAGCAGTTTATCCGGGATAGTGGCATCCTACGAGCAGTACTTC
>TRBV5-1|TRBJ2-3|TRBD2|NA
CASTSSGITDTQYF
TGCGCCAGCACCTCTAGCGGGATCACAGATACGCAGTATTTT
>TRBV2|TRBJ2-5|NA|many
CASSEMETQYF
TGTGCCAGCAGTGAAATGGAGACCCAGTACTTC
>TRBV29-1|TRBJ2-3|NA|NA
CSVEFSGTQYF
TGCAGCGTTGAATTCTCGGGTACGCAGTATTTT
>TRBV28|TRBJ2-3|NA|few
CASSLLVGGSTDTQYF
TGTGCCAGCAGTTTATTAGTGGGAGGAAGCACAGATACGCAGTATTTT
>TRBV29-1|TRBJ2-4|NA|NA
CSVRGKVAKNIQYF
TGCAGCGTTCGGGGGAAAGTGGCCAAAAACATTCAGTACTTC
>TRBV6-5|TRBJ1-2|NA|NA
CASSNPARDFYGYTF
TGTGCCAGCAGTAACCCCGCAAGGGATTTCTATGGCTACACCTTC
>TRBV2|TRBJ1-5|TRBD1|NA
CASRTTGGNQPQHF
TGTGCCAGCAGAACTACAGGGGGGAATCAGCCCCAGCATTTT
>TRBV18|TRBJ2-7|TRBD2|many
CASSPAAGDSYEQYF
TGTGCCAGCTCACCAGCCGCGGGGGACTCCTACGAGCAGTACTTC
>TRBV29-1|TRBJ2-4|NA|NA
CSVGVPGLRLGKNIQYF
TGCAGCGTTGGTGTCCCGGGGCTCAGGTTAGGCAAAAACATTCAGTACTTC
>TRBV29-1|TRBJ2-6|NA|many
CSVADGRSGANVLTF
TGCAGCGTAGCGGACGGACGCTCTGGGGCCAACGTCCTGACTTTC
>TRBV7-9|TRBJ1-1|NA|NA
CASSFPGSETEAFF
TGTGCCAGCAGCTTCCCCGGGTCGGAGACTGAAGCTTTCTTT
>TRBV5-1|TRBJ2-1|TRBD1|NA
CASSHQTGGAYNEQFF
TGCGCCAGCAGCCATCAGACAGGGGGAGCCTACAATGAGCAGTTCTTC
>TRBV4-2|TRBJ2-1|TRBD2|few
CASSQASAGGNEQFF
TGTGCCAGCAGCCAAGCTTCTGCGGGGGGGAATGAGCAGTTCTTC
>TRBV6-5|TRBJ1-2|NA|NA
CASSSNLLTRGYTF
TGTGCCAGCAGTTCGAATCTTCTTACTCGGGGCTACACCTTC
>TRBV10-3|TRBJ2-7|NA|NA
CAISESWEQYF
TGTGCCATCAGTGAGTCTTGGGAGCAGTACTTC
>TRBV28|TRBJ2-1|TRBD2|few
CASSVSGSLAYNEQFF
TGTGCCAGCAGCGTAAGCGGGAGCTTGGCCTACAATGAGCAGTTCTTC
>TRBV27|TRBJ2-1|TRBD1|NA
CASTPLTGTYNEQFF
TGTGCCAGCACTCCTCTGACAGGGACCTACAATGAGCAGTTCTTC
>TRBV5-1|TRBJ2-1|TRBD2|few
CASSLVSGSSNEQFF
TGCGCCAGCAGCTTAGTAAGCGGGAGTAGCAATGAGCAGTTCTTC
>TRBV29-1|TRBJ2-5|NA|many
CSVGTGAKETQYF
TGCAGCGTTGGAACGGGAGCAAAGGAGACCCAGTACTTC
>TRBV10-3|TRBJ2-3|TRBD2|few
CAISEGLAVSTDTQYF
TGTGCCATCAGTGAGGGACTAGCGGTTAGCACAGATACGCAGTATTTT
>TRBV10-3|TRBJ2-7|TRBD2|NA
CAISELASGAYEQYF
TGTGCCATCAGTGAGTTGGCTAGCGGCGCATACGAGCAGTACTTC
>TRBV20-1|TRBJ2-7|NA|many
CSARAHRAQLNYEQYF
TGCAGTGCTAGAGCCCACAGGGCACAGTTAAACTACGAGCAGTACTTC
>TRBV11-1|TRBJ1-5|NA|many
CASSLALAGLGSNQPQHF
TGTGCCAGCAGCTTAGCTTTGGCGGGTTTGGGTAGCAATCAGCCCCAGCATTTT
>TRBV10-3|TRBJ1-1|TRBD1|few
CAINQDRGTEAFF
TGTGCCATCAACCAGGACAGGGGGACTGAAGCTTTCTTT
>TRBV14|TRBJ2-5|TRBD2|few
CASSVRGGYQETQYF
TGTGCCAGCAGCGTCCGGGGGGGGTACCAAGAGACCCAGTACTTC
>TRBV18|TRBJ1-6|TRBD1|NA
CASSPLSETGKNSPLHF
TGTGCCAGCTCACCCCTTTCCGAGACAGGGAAGAATTCACCCCTCCACTTT